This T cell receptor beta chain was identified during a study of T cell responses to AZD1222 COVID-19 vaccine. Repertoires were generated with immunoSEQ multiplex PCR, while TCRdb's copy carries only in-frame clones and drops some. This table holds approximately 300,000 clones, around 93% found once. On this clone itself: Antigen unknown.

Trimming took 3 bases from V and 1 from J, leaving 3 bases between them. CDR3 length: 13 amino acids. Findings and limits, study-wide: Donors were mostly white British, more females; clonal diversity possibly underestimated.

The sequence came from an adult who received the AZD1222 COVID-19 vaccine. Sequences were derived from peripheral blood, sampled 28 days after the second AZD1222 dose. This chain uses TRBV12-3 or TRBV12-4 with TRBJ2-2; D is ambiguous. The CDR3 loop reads CASSLGNTGELFF. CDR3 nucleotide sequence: TGTGCCAGCAGTTTGGGGAACACCGGGGAGCTGTTTTTT.